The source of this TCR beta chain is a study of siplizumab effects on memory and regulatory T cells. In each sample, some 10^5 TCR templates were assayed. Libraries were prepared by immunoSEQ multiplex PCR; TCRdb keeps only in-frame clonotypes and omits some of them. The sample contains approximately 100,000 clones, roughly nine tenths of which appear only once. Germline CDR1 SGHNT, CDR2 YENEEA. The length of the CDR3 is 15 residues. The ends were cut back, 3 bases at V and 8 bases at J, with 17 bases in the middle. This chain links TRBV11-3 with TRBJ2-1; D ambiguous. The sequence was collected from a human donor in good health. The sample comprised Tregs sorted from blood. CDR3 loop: CASSLTTTWLDEQFF. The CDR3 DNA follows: TGTGCCAGCAGCTTGACGACCACGTGGCTCGATGAGCAGTTCTTC.